This TCR beta chain was captured by sequencing in a study of T cell changes during pregnancy in multiple sclerosis. Using immunoSEQ multiplex PCR, the repertoire was profiled, and TCRdb retains in-frame clones only, with some absent. This table has roughly 100,000 clones, approximately 90% appearing once. V was clipped by 4 bases and J by 1 base; unmatched bases: 11. CDR1 is SGDLS, CDR2 YYNGEE, per germline. The CDR3 has 18 residues. Here the sequenced sample was peripheral blood, taken after pregnancy. This TCR derives from a female donor with multiple sclerosis, enrolled in a pregnancy study. V is TRBV9 and J is TRBJ1-4, with 9 nucleotides matching TRBD1. CDR3 residues: CASSRGTGLPLTNEKLFF. The CDR3 DNA reads TGTGCCAGCAGCAGGGGGACAGGGCTCCCCCTAACTAATGAAAAACTGTTTTTT.